This is a list of T cell receptor beta chains from one sample in a study of shared clonotypes between healthy human individuals. Libraries were prepared by immunoSEQ multiplex PCR; TCRdb keeps only in-frame clonotypes and omits some of them. The sample has hundreds of thousands of clones; 73% are singletons. The sequenced sample consisted of memory CD4+ T cells sorted from blood. The receptor source for this set is a woman in her 30s in good health. CDR3s include the opening cysteine and the closing phenylalanine or tryptophan. D genes are given only for firm matches. Clone size appears in some rows only: once, few, many, or a class for an expanded clone.

CASSYSRQGPDTQYF TGTGCCAGCAGTTACTCGCGCCAGGGTCCAGATACGCAGTATTTT TRBV6-5 . . TRBJ2-3
CASSLPSGTAANYGYTF TGTGCCAGCAGTCTCCCCTCCGGGACAGCCGCTAACTATGGCTACACCTTC TRBV28 . TRBD1 TRBJ1-2
CASSFHRTSGEQYF TGTGCCAGCAGCTTTCATAGGACTAGCGGGGAGCAGTACTTC TRBV7-2 . TRBD2 TRBJ2-7
CSVESRRGSYEQYF TGCAGCGTTGAATCGCGCAGGGGAAGCTACGAGCAGTACTTC TRBV29-1 . . TRBJ2-7
CASSTRGRRTDTQYF TGTGCCAGTAGTACCAGAGGACGGCGCACAGATACGCAGTATTTT TRBV19 . . TRBJ2-3
CASSSNVGRVETQYF TGCGCCAGCAGCTCCAACGTGGGGAGAGTTGAGACCCAGTACTTC TRBV5-1 . . TRBJ2-5
CASSSQGGNIQYF TGTGCCAGCAGCTCTCAGGGGGGAAACATTCAGTACTTC TRBV11-1 . . TRBJ2-4
CASSFFLAGDNEQFF TGTGCCAGCAGCTTCTTTCTAGCGGGGGACAATGAGCAGTTCTTC TRBV7-9 . TRBD2 TRBJ2-1
CAWSEEYNQPQHF TGTGCCTGGAGTGAAGAGTATAATCAGCCCCAGCATTTT TRBV30 . . TRBJ1-5
CASSLQGGDQPQHF TGCGCCAGCAGCTTACAGGGGGGCGATCAGCCCCAGCATTTT TRBV5-1 many TRBD1 TRBJ1-5
CASSTDRGTEAFF TGTGCCAGTAGTACGGACAGGGGCACTGAAGCTTTCTTT TRBV19 . TRBD1 TRBJ1-1
CASRLTWDLSNYGYTF TGTGCCAGCAGACTAACTTGGGACCTATCTAACTATGGCTACACCTTC TRBV27 . . TRBJ1-2
CASSYSSAGGPTTQYF TGTGCCAGCAGTTACTCGTCGGCGGGAGGGCCTACGACCCAGTACTTC TRBV6-5 many TRBD2 TRBJ2-5
CASSIGLGTRIRF TGTGCCAGTAGTATAGGGCTTGGGACAAGGATTCGATTT TRBV19 few . TRBJ1-5
CSVEAGGGTDTQYF TGCAGCGTTGAGGCGGGAGGGGGCACAGATACGCAGTATTTT TRBV29-1 many TRBD2 TRBJ2-3
CASRMYTSGSNEQFF TGTGCCAGCAGAATGTACACTAGCGGGAGCAATGAGCAGTTCTTC TRBV28 few TRBD2 TRBJ2-1
CASSLYFLEGSPYEQYF TGTGCCAGCAGCTTGTATTTTTTAGAGGGAAGTCCCTACGAGCAGTACTTC TRBV5-8 . . TRBJ2-7
CASSLEGTGADMNTEAFF TGCGCCAGCAGCTTGGAGGGGACAGGGGCCGACATGAACACTGAAGCTTTCTTT TRBV5-1 . TRBD1 TRBJ1-1
CASSGGGSLTDTQYF TGTGCCAGCAGTGGCGGAGGGAGCTTGACAGATACGCAGTATTTT TRBV2 few . TRBJ2-3
CASSPRSQSTDTQYF TGTGCCAGCTCACCACGATCACAGAGCACAGATACGCAGTATTTT TRBV18 . . TRBJ2-3
CASSPLRPAEQYF TGTGCCAGCTCACCCCTACGGCCGGCCGAGCAGTACTTC TRBV18 once . TRBJ2-7
CASSLDIQVVVVTQYF TGTGCCAGCAGCTTAGATATACAGGTTGTGGTGGTTACGCAGTATTTT TRBV11-2 . . TRBJ2-3